This T cell receptor (beta chain) was captured by sequencing in a study of a mutant IDH1 vaccine in newly diagnosed glioma (dated by TCRdb to the early 2020s). Concerning the study at large: Eight vaccinations were administered to patients in weeks 1, 3, 5, 7, 11, 15, 19 and 23, corresponding to visits V03 through V10. Vaccination began 4-6 weeks after radiotherapy alone, or alongside temozolomide cycles in the chemotherapy-containing groups. Of the 32 patients who were treated, about 62% were male and roughly 40% were female, and the mean age was roughly 40 years. Prior to enrollment, standard therapy consisting of radiotherapy alone, temozolomide alone, or radiochemotherapy with temozolomide had been administered to patients, with the combination being received by most patients. Peripheral blood was collected at six visits: V03 (baseline), V05, V07, V10, V12 and V13. For exploratory analyses, roughly 25 treated patients had longitudinal TCRB deep sequencing done wherever samples were available.

Per the germline V gene, SGHAT is the CDR1 and FQNNGV is the CDR2. The CDR3 measures 15 amino acids from cysteine to phenylalanine. Here the CDR3 DNA is all that survives: 45 bases in frame from base 1. V drops 4 bases and J drops 0 bases, leaving 7 bases in between. Reading the label with the study, this specimen's time point is: week 23, last vaccination. Each vaccine dose was 300 ug of a 20-mer mutant IDH1 peptide in Montanide, given subcutaneously with topical imiquimod. Donors had newly diagnosed WHO grade 3 or 4 IDH1-mutant astrocytomas with loss of nuclear ATRX. The samples were drawn from NOA16, a multicentre, single-arm, open-label phase I trial in Germany that tested a mutant IDH1 peptide vaccine in humans for the first time. Genomic DNA for TCRB sequencing was extracted from EDTA blood using the DNeasy Blood and Tissue Kit. Study-wide conclusions, independent of this receptor: Changes in the top peripheral T cell clonotypes picked up by TCRB sequencing did not appear to be linked to pseudoprogression. Availability determined which PBMC samples were chosen for TCRB deep sequencing. The authors stated that sample limitations prevented analyses of patient blood samples from being reproduced. Vaccine-induced immune responses across multiple MHC alleles were detected in 90% to 95% of patients.

Receptor libraries were prepared by the immunoSEQ multiplex PCR assay. Following the manufacturer's protocol, the hsTCRB Kit was used to amplify rearranged TCR beta chain sequences. TCRB libraries were sequenced on an Illumina MiSeq. Per the authors' processing: The proprietary platform of the kit vendor was used for demultiplexing, trimming and gene mapping. Held by TCRdb, this immuneACCESS table contains in-frame sequences only and omits some clones. Under half of the omission traces to an unresolved V gene where checked; the cause of the rest is unknown. V and J calls and clone size are as listed in that table; D and trimming were resolved from the DNA. Within this sample are about 65,000 clones, with around 84% of them counted one time only. 3.5% to 4.5% of the sample is held by the ten biggest clonotypes. Of note for this clone: This receptor's antigen is unknown. No base qualities exist here, and no much larger clone lies one base off it.

Source: PBMCs, taken from a glioma patient whose treatment included an IDH1 peptide vaccine. This receptor was obtained from a man aged 25 to 40 with glioma. The rearranged segments are TRBV11-2 and TRBJ1-6; the best D guess is TRBD1, with 5 bases matching. Read as DNA, the sequence is TGTGCCAGCAGCTCGACAGACTCCTATAATTCACCCCTCCACTTT. Translated, this gives CASSSTDSYNSPLHF. The CDR3 plus the reference TRBV11-2 and TRBJ1-6 genes for the other parts give the full variable domain: EAGVAQSPRYKIIEKRQSVAFWCNPISGHATLYWYQQILGQGPKLLIQFQNNGVVDDSQLPKDRFSAERLKGVDSTLKIQPAKLEDSAVYLCASSSTDSYNSPLHFGNGTRLTVT.